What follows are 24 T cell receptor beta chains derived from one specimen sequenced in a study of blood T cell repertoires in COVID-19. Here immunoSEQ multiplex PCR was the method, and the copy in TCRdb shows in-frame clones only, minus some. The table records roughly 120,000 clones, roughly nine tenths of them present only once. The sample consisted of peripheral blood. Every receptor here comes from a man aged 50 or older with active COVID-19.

The CDR3 nucleotides are TGTGCCAGCAGCTTAGAAGGCACAGTTCAAGAGACCCAGTACTTC. Translation: CASSLEGTVQETQYF. The chain recombines TRBV11-3 with TRBJ2-5; D is undetermined. Trimming left V 0 bases short and J 2 bases short, with 10 bases between. From germline, CDR1 is SGHNT and CDR2 YENEEA. The CDR3 length is 15 residues. The full variable domain, completed using reference TRBV11-3 and TRBJ2-5, is EAGVVQSPRYKIIEKKQPVAFWCNPISGHNTLYWYLQNLGQGPELLIRYENEEAVDDSQLPKDRFSAERLKGVDSTLKIQPAELGDSAVYLCASSLEGTVQETQYFGPGTRLLVL.

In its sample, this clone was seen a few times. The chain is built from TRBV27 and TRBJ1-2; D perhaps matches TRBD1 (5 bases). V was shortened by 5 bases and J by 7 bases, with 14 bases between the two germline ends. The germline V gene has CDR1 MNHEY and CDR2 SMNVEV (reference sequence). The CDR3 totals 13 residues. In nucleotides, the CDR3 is TGTGCCAGCAGTCCCAGGGAGGAAGCTGGCTACACCTTC. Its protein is CASSPREEAGYTF.

The CDR3 DNA is TGTGCCAGCAGCTTAGGTGGCCACCCTGAAGCTTTCTTT. Residues: CASSLGGHPEAFF. The chain is built from TRBV7-9 and TRBJ1-1; D is undetermined. Germline V gene sequence: CDR1 SEHNR, CDR2 FQNEAQ (reference sequence). This CDR3 has 13 amino acids. Trimming stripped 1 base from V and 6 bases from J, with 9 bases between. Together with reference TRBV7-9 and TRBJ1-1, the CDR3 gives the full variable domain: DTGVSQNPRHKITKRGQNVTFRCDPISEHNRLYWYRQTLGQGPEFLTYFQNEAQLEKSRLLSDRFSAERPKGSFSTLEIQRTEQGDSAMYLCASSLGGHPEAFFGQGTRLTVV.

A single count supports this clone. CDR3 nucleotide sequence: TGCAGCGTTGTTGGCCTGCGGGCTTTCTTT. This sequence encodes CSVVGLRAFF. The chain has TRBV29-1 and TRBJ1-1, with no clear D. V was pared by 4 bases and J by 11 bases, with 11 bases between. Germline V gives CDR1 SQVTM, CDR2 ANQGSEA. This CDR3 is 10 amino acids long.

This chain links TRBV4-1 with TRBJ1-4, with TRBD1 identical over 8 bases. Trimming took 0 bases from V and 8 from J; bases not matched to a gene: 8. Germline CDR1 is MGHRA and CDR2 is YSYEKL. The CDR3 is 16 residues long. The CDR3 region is CASSQEQGASNEKLFF. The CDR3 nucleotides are TGCGCCAGCAGCCAAGAGCAGGGGGCGAGCAACGAAAAACTGTTTTTT.

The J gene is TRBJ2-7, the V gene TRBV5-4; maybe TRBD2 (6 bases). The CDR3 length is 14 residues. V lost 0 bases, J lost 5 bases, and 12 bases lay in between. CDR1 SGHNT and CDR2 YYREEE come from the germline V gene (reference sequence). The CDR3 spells CASSLGGPGDEQYV. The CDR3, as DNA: TGTGCCAGCAGCTTGGGGGGTCCGGGGGACGAGCAGTACGTC.

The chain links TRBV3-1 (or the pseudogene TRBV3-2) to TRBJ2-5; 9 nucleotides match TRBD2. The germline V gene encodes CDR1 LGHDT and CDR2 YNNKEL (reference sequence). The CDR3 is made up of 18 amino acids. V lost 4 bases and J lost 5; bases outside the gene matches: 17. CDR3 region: CASSRGLLAGQVRETQYF. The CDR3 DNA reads TGTGCCAGCAGCCGCGGATTACTAGCGGGCCAGGTACGGGAGACCCAGTACTTC.

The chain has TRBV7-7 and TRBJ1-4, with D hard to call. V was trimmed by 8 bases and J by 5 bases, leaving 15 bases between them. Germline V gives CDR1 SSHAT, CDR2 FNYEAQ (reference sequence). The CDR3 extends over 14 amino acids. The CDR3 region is CASRLQTGNEKLFF. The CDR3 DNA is TGTGCCAGCCGCCTTCAGACCGGGAATGAAAAACTGTTTTTT.

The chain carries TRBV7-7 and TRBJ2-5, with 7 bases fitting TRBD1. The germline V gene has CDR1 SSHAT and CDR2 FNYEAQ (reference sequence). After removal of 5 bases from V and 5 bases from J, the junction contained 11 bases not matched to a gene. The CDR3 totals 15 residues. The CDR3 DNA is TGTGCCAGCAGCCGATGGACAGGCCCGGTGGAGACCCAGTACTTC. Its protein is CASSRWTGPVETQYF.

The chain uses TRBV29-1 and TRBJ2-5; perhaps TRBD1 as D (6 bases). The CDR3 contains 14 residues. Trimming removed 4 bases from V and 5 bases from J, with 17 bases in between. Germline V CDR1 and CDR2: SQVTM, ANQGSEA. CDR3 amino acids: CSVVDRSLGETQYF. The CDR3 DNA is TGCAGCGTTGTTGACAGGAGCCTTGGTGAGACCCAGTACTTC.

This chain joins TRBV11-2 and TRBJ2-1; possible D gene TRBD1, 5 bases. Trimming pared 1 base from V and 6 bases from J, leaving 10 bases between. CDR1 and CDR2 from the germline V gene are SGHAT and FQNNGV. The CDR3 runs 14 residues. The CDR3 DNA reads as TGTGCCAGCAGCTTAGGAGACAGATTCAATGAGCAGTTCTTC. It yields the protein CASSLGDRFNEQFF.

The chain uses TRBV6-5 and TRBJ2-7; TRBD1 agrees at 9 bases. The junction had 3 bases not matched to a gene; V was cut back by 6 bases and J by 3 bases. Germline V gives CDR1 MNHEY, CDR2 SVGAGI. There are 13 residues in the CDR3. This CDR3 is CASSRDRDYEQYF. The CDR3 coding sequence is TGTGCCAGCAGCCGGGACAGGGACTACGAGCAGTACTTC.

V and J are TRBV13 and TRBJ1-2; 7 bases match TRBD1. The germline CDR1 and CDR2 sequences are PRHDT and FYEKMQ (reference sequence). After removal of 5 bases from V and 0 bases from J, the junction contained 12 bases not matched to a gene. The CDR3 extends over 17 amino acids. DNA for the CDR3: TGTGCCAGCAGCCCAGGGGGACTTCTTTTAGCTAACTATGGCTACACCTTC. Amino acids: CASSPGGLLLANYGYTF.

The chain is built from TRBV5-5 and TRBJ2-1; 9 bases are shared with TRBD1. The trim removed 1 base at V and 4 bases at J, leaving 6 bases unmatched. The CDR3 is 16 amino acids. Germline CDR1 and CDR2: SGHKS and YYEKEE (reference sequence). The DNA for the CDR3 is TGTGCCAGCAGCTTGAACAGGGGGCCGAGGTACAATGAGCAGTTCTTC. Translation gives CASSLNRGPRYNEQFF. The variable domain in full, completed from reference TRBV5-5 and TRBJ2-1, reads DAGVTQSPTHLIKTRGQQVTLRCSPISGHKSVSWYQQVLGQGPQFIFQYYEKEERGRGNFPDRFSARQFPNYSSELNVNALLLGDSALYLCASSLNRGPRYNEQFFGPGTRLTVL.

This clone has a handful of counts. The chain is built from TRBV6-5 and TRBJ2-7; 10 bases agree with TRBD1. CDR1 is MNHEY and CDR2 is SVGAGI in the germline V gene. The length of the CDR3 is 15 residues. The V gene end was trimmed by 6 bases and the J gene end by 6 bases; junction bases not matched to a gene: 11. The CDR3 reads CASRMTGGPFFEQYV. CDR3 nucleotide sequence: TGTGCCAGCAGAATGACAGGGGGCCCTTTTTTCGAGCAGTACGTC.

CDR3 sequence: CASSPPGTGQETQYF. In DNA form, the CDR3 reads TGTGCCAGCTCACCACCCGGAACAGGTCAAGAGACCCAGTACTTC. The chain joins TRBV18 to TRBJ2-5; D is possibly TRBD1 (5 bases). Germline V CDR1 and CDR2: KGHSH, LQKENI. The V gene lost 0 bases and the J gene lost 2 bases, with 10 bases spanning the gap. The CDR3 spans 15 residues.

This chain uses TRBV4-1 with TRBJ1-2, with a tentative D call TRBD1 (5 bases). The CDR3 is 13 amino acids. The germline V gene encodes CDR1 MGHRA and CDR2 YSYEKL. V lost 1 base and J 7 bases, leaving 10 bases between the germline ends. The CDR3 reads CASSQAGRTGYTF. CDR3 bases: TGCGCCAGCAGCCAAGCAGGGCGGACTGGCTACACCTTC.

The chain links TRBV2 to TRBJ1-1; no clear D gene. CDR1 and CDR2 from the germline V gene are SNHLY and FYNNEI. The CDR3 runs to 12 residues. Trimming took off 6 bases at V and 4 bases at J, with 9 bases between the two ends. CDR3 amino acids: CASRMMATEAFF. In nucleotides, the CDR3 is TGTGCCAGCAGGATGATGGCCACTGAAGCTTTCTTT.

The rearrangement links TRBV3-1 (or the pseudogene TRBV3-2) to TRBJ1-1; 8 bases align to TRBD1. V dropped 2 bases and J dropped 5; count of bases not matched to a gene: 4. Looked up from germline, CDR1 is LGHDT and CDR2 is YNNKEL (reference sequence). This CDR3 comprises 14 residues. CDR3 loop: CASSQKGDRTEAFF. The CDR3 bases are TGTGCCAGCAGCCAAAAAGGGGACAGGACTGAAGCTTTCTTT.

The CDR3 loop is CASSLGVAGQETQYF. CDR3 nucleotides: TGCGCCAGCAGCTTGGGGGTCGCAGGGCAAGAGACCCAGTACTTC. The J gene is TRBJ2-5, the V gene TRBV5-1, with D perhaps TRBD1 (5 bases). This CDR3 is built from 15 residues. V lost 0 bases, J lost 2 bases, and 11 bases lay in between. CDR1 SGHRS and CDR2 YFSETQ come from the germline V gene.

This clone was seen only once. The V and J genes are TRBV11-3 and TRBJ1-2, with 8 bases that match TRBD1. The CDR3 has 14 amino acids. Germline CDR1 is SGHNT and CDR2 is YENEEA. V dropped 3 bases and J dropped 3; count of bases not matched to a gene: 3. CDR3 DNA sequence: TGTGCCAGCAGCTTCTCAGGGGGCGACTATGGCTACACCTTC. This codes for CASSFSGGDYGYTF.

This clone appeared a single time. The CDR3 bases are TGTGCCAGCAGCTATCCACTGCGGGGGGACTATGGCTACACCTTC. Protein: CASSYPLRGDYGYTF. The chain couples TRBV9 to TRBJ1-2, with D perhaps matching TRBD1 (5 bases). The CDR3 has 15 residues. From germline, CDR1 is SGDLS and CDR2 YYNGEE. Trimming shortened V by 4 bases and J by 3 bases, and 16 bases separated the two germline ends.

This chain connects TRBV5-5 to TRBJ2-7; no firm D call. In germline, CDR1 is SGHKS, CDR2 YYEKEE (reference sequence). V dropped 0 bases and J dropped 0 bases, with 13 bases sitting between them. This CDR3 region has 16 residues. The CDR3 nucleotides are TGTGCCAGCAGCTTGGACGGCTTTAGGAGCTCCTACGAGCAGTACGTC. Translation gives CASSLDGFRSSYEQYV.

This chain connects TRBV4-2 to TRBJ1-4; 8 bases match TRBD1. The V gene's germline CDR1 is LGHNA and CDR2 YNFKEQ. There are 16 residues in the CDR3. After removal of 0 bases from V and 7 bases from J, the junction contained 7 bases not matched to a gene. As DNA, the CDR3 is TGTGCCAGCAGCCAAGAAGTAGGACAGGGTAGTGAAAAACTGTTTTTT. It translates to CASSQEVGQGSEKLFF.